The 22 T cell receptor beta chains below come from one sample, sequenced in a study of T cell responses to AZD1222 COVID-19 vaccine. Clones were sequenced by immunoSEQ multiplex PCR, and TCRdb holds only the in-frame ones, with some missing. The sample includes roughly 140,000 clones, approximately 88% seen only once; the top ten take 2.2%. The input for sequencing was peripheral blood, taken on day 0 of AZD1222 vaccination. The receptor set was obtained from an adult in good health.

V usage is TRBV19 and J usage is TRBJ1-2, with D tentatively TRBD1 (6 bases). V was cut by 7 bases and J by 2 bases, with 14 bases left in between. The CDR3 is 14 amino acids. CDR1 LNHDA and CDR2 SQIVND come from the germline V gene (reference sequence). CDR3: CASNPRTANYGYTF. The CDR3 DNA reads TGTGCCAGTAACCCCAGGACAGCGAACTATGGCTACACCTTC.

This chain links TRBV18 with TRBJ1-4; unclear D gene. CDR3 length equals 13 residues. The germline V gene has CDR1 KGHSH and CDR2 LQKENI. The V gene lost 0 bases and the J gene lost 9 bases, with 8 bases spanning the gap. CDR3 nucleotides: TGTGCCAGCTCACCACCGCAACAGAAAAAACTGTTTTTT. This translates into CASSPPQQKKLFF.

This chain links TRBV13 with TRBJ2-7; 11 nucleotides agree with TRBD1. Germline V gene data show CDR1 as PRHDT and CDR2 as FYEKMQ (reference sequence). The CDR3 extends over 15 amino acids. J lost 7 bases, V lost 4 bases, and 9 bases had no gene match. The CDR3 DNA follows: TGTGCCAGCAGCTCCCTTGGACAGGGGGCTGAGGAGCAGTACTTC. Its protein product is CASSSLGQGAEEQYF.

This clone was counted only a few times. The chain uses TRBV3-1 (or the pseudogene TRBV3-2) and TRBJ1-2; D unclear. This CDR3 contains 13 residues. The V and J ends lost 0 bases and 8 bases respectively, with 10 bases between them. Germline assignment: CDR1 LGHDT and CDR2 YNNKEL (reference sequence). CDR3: CASSQDPLRGYTF. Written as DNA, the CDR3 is TGTGCCAGCAGCCAAGATCCTCTTCGCGGCTACACCTTC.

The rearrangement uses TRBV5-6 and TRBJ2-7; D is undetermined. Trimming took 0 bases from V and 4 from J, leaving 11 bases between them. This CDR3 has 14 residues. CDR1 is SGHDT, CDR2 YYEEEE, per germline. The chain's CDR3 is CASSLAGPAYEQYF. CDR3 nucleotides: TGTGCCAGCAGCTTGGCGGGCCCAGCATACGAGCAGTACTTC. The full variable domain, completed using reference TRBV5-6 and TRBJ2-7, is DAGVTQSPTHLIKTRGQQVTLRCSPKSGHDTVSWYQQALGQGPQFIFQYYEEEERQRGNFPDRFSGHQFPNYSSELNVNALLLGDSALYLCASSLAGPAYEQYFGPGTRLTVT.

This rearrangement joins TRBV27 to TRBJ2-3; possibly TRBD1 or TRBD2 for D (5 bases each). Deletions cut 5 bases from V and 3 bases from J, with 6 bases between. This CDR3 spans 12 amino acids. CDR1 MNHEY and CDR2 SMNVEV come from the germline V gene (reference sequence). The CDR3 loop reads CASSGGTDTQYF. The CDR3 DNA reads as TGTGCCAGCAGTGGGGGAACAGATACGCAGTATTTT.

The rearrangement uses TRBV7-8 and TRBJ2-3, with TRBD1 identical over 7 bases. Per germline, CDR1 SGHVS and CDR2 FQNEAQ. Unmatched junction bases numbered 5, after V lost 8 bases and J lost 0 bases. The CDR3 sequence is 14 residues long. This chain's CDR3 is CASRDRVSTDTQYF. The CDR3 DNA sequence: TGTGCCAGCCGAGACAGGGTTAGCACAGATACGCAGTATTTT.

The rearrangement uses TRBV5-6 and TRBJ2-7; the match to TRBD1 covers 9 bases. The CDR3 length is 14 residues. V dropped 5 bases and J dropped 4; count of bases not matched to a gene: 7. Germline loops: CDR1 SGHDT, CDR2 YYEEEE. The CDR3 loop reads CASSTGTGWYEQYF. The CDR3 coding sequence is TGTGCCAGCAGTACCGGGACAGGGTGGTACGAGCAGTACTTC.

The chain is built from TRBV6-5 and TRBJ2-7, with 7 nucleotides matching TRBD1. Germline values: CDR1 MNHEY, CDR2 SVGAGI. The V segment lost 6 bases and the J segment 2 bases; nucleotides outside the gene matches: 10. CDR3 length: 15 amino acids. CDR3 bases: TGTGCCAGCAGGGCCAGACAGGGTACCGCCTACGAGCAGTACTTC. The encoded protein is CASRARQGTAYEQYF.

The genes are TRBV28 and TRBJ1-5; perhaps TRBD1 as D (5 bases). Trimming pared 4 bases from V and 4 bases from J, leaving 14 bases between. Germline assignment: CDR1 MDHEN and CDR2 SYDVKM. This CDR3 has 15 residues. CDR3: CASSYLQGTNQPQHF. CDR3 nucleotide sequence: TGTGCCAGCAGTTACCTTCAGGGTACAAATCAGCCCCAGCATTTT.

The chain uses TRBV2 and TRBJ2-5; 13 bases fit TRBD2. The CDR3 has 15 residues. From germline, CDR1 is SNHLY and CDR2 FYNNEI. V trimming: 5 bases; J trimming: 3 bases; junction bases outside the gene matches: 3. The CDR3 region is CASSRGTSGKETQYF. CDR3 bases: TGTGCCAGCAGTAGGGGGACTAGCGGGAAAGAGACCCAGTACTTC.

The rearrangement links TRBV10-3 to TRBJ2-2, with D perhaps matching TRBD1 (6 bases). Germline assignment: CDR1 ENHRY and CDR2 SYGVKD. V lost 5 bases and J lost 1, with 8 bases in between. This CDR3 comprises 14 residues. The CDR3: CAISRTENTGELFF. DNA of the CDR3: TGTGCCATCAGTAGGACAGAGAACACCGGGGAGCTGTTTTTT.

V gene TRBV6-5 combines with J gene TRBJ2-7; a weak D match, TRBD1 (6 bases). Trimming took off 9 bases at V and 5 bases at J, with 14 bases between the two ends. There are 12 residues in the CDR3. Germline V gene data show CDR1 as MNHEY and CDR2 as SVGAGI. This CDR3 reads CASQGLKNEQYF. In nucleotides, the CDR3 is TGTGCCAGTCAGGGGTTGAAAAACGAGCAGTACTTC.

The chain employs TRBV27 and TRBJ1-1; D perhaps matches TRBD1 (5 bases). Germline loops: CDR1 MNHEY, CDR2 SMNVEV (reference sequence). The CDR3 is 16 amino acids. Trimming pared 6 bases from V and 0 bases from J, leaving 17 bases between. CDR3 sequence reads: CASRLITGVLNTEAFF. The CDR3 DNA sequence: TGTGCCAGCAGACTTATTACAGGAGTCCTGAACACTGAAGCTTTCTTT.

This CDR3 reads CASSQRLAGAGETQYF. The CDR3 region has the DNA TGTGCCAGCAGCCAACGTTTAGCGGGAGCTGGGGAGACCCAGTACTTC. J is TRBJ2-5 and V is TRBV3-1 (or the pseudogene TRBV3-2), with TRBD2 identical over 9 bases. The J segment lost 5 bases and the V segment lost 2 bases, leaving 9 bases of the junction unmatched. The CDR3 consists of 16 residues. Germline-derived CDR1 and CDR2 are LGHDT and YNNKEL (reference sequence).

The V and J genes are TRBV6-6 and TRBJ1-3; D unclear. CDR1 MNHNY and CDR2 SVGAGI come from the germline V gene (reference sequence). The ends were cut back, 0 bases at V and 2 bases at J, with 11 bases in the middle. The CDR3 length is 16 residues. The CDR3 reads CASSYSRVLTGNTIYF. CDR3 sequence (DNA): TGTGCCAGCAGTTACTCGAGGGTGCTAACTGGAAACACCATATATTTT.

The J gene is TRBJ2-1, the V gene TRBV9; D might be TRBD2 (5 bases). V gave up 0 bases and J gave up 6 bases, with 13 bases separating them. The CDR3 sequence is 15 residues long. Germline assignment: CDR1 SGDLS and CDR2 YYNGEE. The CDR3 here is CASSVGPAVLNEQFF. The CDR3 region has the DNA TGTGCCAGCAGCGTAGGTCCAGCGGTCCTCAATGAGCAGTTCTTC.

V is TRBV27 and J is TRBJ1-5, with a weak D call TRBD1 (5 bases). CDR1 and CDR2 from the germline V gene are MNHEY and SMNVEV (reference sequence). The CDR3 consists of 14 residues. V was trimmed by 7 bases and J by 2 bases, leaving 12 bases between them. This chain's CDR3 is CASKDAGGNQPQHF. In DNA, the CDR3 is TGTGCCAGCAAGGACGCGGGGGGCAATCAGCCCCAGCATTTT.

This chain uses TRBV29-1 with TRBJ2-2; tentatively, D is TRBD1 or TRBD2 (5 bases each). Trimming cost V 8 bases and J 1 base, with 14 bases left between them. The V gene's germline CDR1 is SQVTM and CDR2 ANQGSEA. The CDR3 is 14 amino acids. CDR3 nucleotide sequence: TGCAGCACAAGGACTGGGGGGAACACCGGGGAGCTGTTTTTT. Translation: CSTRTGGNTGELFF.

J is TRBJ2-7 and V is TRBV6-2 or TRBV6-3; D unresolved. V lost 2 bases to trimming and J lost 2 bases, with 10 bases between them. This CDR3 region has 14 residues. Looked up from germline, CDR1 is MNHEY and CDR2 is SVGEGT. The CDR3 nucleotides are TGTGCCAGCAGTTACGGCGGCGGAGCCTACGAGCAGTACTTC. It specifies CASSYGGGAYEQYF.

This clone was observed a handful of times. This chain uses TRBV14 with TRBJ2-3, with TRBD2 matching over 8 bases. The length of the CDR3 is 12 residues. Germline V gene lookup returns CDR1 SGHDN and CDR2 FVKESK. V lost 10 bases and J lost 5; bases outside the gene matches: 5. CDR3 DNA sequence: TGTGCCAAGATAAGCGGGAGAGATACGCAGTATTTT. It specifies CAKISGRDTQYF. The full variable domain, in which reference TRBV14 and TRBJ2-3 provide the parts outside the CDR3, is EAGVTQFPSHSVIEKGQTVTLRCDPISGHDNLYWYRRVMGKEIKFLLHFVKESKQDESGMPNNRFLAERTGGTYSTLKVQPAELEDSGVYFCAKISGRDTQYFGPGTRLTVL.

The CDR3 protein is CASSFWGPNTEAFF. CDR3 sequence (DNA): TGTGCCAGCAGCTTTTGGGGACCGAACACTGAAGCTTTCTTT. This chain joins TRBV7-2 and TRBJ1-1, with a tentative D call TRBD1 (5 bases). The germline CDR1 and CDR2 sequences are SGHTA and FQGNSA. CDR3 length: 14 amino acids. With 3 bases removed from V and 1 base from J, the gap between germline ends came to 9 bases.